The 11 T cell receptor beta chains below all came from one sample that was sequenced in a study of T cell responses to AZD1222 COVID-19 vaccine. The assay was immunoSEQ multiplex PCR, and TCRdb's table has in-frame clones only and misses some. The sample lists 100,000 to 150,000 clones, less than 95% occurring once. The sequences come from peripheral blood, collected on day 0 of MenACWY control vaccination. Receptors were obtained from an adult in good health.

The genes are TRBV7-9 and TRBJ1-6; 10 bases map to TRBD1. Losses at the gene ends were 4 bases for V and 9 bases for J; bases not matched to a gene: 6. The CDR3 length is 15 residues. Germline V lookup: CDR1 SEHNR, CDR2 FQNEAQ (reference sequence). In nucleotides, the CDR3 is TGTGCCAGCAGCTCGGGACAGGGGAATGGTTCACCCCTCCACTTT. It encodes CASSSGQGNGSPLHF.

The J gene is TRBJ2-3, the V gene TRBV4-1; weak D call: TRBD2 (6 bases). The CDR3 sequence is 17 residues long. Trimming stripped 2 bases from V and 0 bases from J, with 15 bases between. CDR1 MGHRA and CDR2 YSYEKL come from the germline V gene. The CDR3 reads CASSQLSGGASTDTQYF. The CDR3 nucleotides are TGCGCCAGCAGCCAACTCTCAGGCGGGGCGAGCACAGATACGCAGTATTTT.

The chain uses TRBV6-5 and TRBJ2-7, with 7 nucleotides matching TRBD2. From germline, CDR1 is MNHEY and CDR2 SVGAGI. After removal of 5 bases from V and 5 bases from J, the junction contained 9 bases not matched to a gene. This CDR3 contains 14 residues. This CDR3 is CASSTSVWGDEQYF. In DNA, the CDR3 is TGTGCCAGCAGTACTAGCGTTTGGGGAGACGAGCAGTACTTC.

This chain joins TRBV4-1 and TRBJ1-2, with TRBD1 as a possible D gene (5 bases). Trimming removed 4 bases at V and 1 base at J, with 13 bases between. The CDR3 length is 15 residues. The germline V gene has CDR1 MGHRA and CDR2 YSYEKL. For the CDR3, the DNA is TGCGCCAGCAGCCTCGCGGGGGGGGTTAACTATGGCTACACCTTC. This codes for CASSLAGGVNYGYTF.

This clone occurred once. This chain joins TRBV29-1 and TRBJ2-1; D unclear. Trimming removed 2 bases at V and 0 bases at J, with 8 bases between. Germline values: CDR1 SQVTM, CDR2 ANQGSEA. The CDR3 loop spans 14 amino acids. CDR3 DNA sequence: TGCAGCGTTGAACATTCGAGCTCCTACAATGAGCAGTTCTTC. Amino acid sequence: CSVEHSSSYNEQFF.

This chain's CDR3 is CASSLLAGEYNEQFF. DNA of the CDR3: TGCGCCAGCAGCCTGCTAGCGGGAGAGTACAATGAGCAGTTCTTC. This chain connects TRBV5-1 to TRBJ2-1; 10 nucleotides match TRBD2. The CDR3 has 15 residues. After removal of 4 bases from V and 4 bases from J, the junction contained 5 bases not matched to a gene. Germline-derived CDR1 and CDR2 are SGHRS and YFSETQ.

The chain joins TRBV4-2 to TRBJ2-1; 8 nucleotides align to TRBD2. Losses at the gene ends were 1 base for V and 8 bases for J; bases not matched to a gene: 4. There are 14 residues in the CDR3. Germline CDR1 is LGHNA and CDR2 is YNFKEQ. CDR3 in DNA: TGTGCCAGCAGCCAAGTCGGGGGGGGCGATGAGCAGTTCTTC. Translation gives CASSQVGGGDEQFF.

The CDR3 DNA sequence: TGTGTCAGAAGCTTGTCCCCGGGACAGGGCGACGAGCAGTACGTC. This sequence encodes CVRSLSPGQGDEQYV. The chain has TRBV7-5 and TRBJ2-7; the tabulated D call, TRBD1, remains unverified against the DNA. TRBV7-5 is listed as a pseudogene. The CDR3 has 15 amino acids.

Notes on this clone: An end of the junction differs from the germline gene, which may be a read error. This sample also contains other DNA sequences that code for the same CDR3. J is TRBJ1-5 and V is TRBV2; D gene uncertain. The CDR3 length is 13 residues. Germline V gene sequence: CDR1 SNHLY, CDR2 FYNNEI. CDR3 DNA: TGTGCCAGCAGTGAAGGGCTAAGGCAGCCCCAGCACTTT. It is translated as CASSEGLRQPQHF.

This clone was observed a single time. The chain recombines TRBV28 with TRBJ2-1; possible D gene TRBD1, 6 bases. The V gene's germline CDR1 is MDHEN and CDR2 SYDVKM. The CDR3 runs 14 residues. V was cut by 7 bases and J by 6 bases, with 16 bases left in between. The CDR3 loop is CASNNRVGANEQFF. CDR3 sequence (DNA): TGTGCCAGCAATAACAGGGTGGGAGCCAATGAGCAGTTCTTC.

The CDR3 bases are TGCGCCAGCAGCCAGGTGGGAGGGGGCCCCGATACGCAGTATTTT. Its translation is CASSQVGGGPDTQYF. This chain uses TRBV4-1 with TRBJ2-3, with D perhaps given as TRBD1 or TRBD2 (7 bases each). Germline V gene sequence: CDR1 MGHRA, CDR2 YSYEKL. V lost 3 bases and J lost 6, with 16 bases in between. The CDR3 extends over 15 amino acids.